The rows below give T cell receptor beta chains drawn from one sample of a study of blood T cell repertoires in COVID-19. Here immunoSEQ multiplex PCR was the method, and the copy in TCRdb shows in-frame clones only, minus some. This sample carries about 120,000 clones, roughly three quarters of them seen once, and the ten largest clones take roughly 7.3%. The sample was peripheral blood. These receptors originate from a human donor in a cohort sampled during active COVID-19. Both conserved end residues are part of each CDR3. The D gene is left open where the match is weak. Rows may omit the clone size; those that give it use once, few, many or a size class.

j_call	clone_size	d_call	v_call	cdr3_aa	cdr3_nt
TRBJ1-3	NA	TRBD1	TRBV5-1	CASSSGQPGNTIYF	TGCGCCAGCAGCTCGGGACAGCCTGGAAACACCATATATTTT
TRBJ1-1	NA	NA	TRBV6-6	CASSQTNEAFF	TGTGCCAGCAGTCAGACTAATGAAGCTTTCTTT
TRBJ2-7	NA	NA	TRBV7-9	CASSGLRDSYEQYF	TGTGCCAGCAGCGGCCTGCGAGACAGCTACGAGCAGTACTTC
TRBJ1-3	NA	TRBD1	TRBV28	CASSGTGKSENTIYF	TGTGCCAGCAGTGGGACAGGGAAGAGTGAAAACACCATATATTTT
TRBJ2-7	few	NA	TRBV7-9	CASSSDYEQYF	TGTGCCAGCAGCTCAGACTACGAGCAGTACTTC
TRBJ1-4	few	NA	TRBV27	CASRLTGTNEKLFF	TGTGCCAGCAGGCTGACAGGAACTAATGAAAAACTGTTTTTT
TRBJ1-2	NA	NA	TRBV30	CAWTDPKGRHGYTF	TGTGCCTGGACCGATCCGAAGGGGCGGCACGGCTACACCTTC
TRBJ2-5	NA	NA	TRBV11-2	CASSPGGRQETQYF	TGTGCCAGCAGCCCCGGGGGGCGCCAAGAGACCCAGTACTTC
TRBJ2-7	NA	NA	TRBV5-5	CASRFDRSAVYEQYF	TGTGCCAGCAGATTCGACCGTTCAGCGGTCTACGAGCAGTACTTC
TRBJ2-1	few	TRBD2	TRBV5-4	CASSLESAAGPPWFF	TGTGCCAGCAGCTTGGAAAGTGCAGCGGGGCCCCCCTGGTTCTTC
TRBJ2-4	NA	TRBD1	TRBV5-6	CASSLQGDGSKNIQYF	TGTGCCAGCAGTTTACAGGGGGACGGGTCCAAAAACATTCAGTACTTC
TRBJ1-1	NA	NA	TRBV28	CATRVTTEAFF	TGTGCCACAAGAGTAACCACTGAAGCTTTCTTT
TRBJ1-2	NA	TRBD1	TRBV13	CASSPGTGAYGYTF	TGTGCCAGCAGCCCCGGGACAGGGGCCTATGGCTACACCTTC
TRBJ1-3	NA	NA	TRBV13	CASSEGGVHSGNTIYF	TGTGCCAGCAGCGAGGGCGGGGTCCACTCTGGAAACACCATATATTTT
TRBJ2-7	NA	TRBD2	TRBV27	CASSSHGTSGGFRYEQYF	TGTGCCAGCAGTTCCCACGGGACTAGCGGGGGGTTTAGGTACGAGCAGTACTTC
TRBJ2-5	NA	NA	TRBV5-5	CASSLVAEQETQYF	TGTGCCAGCAGCTTGGTGGCCGAACAAGAGACCCAGTACTTC
TRBJ2-7	NA	TRBD2	TRBV4-1	CASSHPPGLAVRYEQYF	TGCGCCAGCAGCCACCCACCGGGACTAGCGGTTCGGTACGAGCAGTACTTC
TRBJ1-1	NA	NA	TRBV3-1/TRBV3-2	CASSQALANTEAFF	TGTGCCAGCAGCCAAGCCTTGGCGAACACTGAAGCTTTCTTT
TRBJ2-7	NA	NA	TRBV6-5	CASSPDTYEQYF	TGTGCCAGCAGCCCAGACACCTACGAGCAGTACTTC
TRBJ2-5	NA	TRBD2	TRBV29-1	CSVELAGGQETQYF	TGCAGCGTTGAACTAGCGGGGGGGCAAGAGACCCAGTACTTC
TRBJ2-5	NA	TRBD2	TRBV10-3	CAISESRTSQETQYF	TGTGCCATCAGTGAGTCAAGGACTAGCCAAGAGACCCAGTACTTC
TRBJ2-1	NA	TRBD1	TRBV5-1	CASSPDRVDEQFF	TGCGCCAGCAGCCCGGACAGGGTGGATGAGCAGTTCTTC
TRBJ1-5	few	TRBD1	TRBV6-5	CASSRDRGNQPQHF	TGTGCCAGCAGCAGGGACAGGGGCAATCAGCCCCAGCATTTT
TRBJ1-1	NA	NA	TRBV13	CASSFPGTEAFF	TGTGCCAGCAGCTTCCCGGGGACTGAAGCTTTCTTT
TRBJ2-7	NA	TRBD1	TRBV13	CASSQAQGASYEQYF	TGTGCCAGCAGTCAAGCCCAGGGGGCCTCCTACGAGCAGTACTTC
TRBJ2-7	NA	TRBD1	TRBV7-6	CASSLEPGTGTYEQYF	TGTGCCAGCAGCTTAGAGCCCGGGACAGGCACCTACGAGCAGTACTTC
TRBJ1-2	NA	NA	TRBV19	CASSIGTAALGYTF	TGTGCCAGTAGTATAGGGACAGCCGCCCTCGGCTACACCTTC
TRBJ2-7	NA	NA	TRBV11-2	CASSLILGRGTYEQYF	TGTGCCAGCAGCTTAATTTTGGGACGGGGGACCTACGAGCAGTACTTC
TRBJ2-7	NA	TRBD1	TRBV5-1	CASSPPDRDYEQYF	TGCGCCAGCAGCCCCCCGGACAGGGACTACGAGCAGTACTTC
TRBJ1-3	NA	NA	TRBV19	CASSMFGQFDSGNTIYF	TGTGCCAGTAGTATGTTTGGACAGTTCGACTCTGGAAACACCATATATTTT
TRBJ1-1	NA	NA	TRBV5-8	CASSPGDMNTEAFF	TGTGCCAGCAGCCCCGGGGACATGAACACTGAAGCTTTCTTT
TRBJ2-7	NA	NA	TRBV11-2	CASSLEAGGNYEQYF	TGTGCCAGCAGCTTAGAGGCAGGGGGGAACTACGAGCAGTACTTC
TRBJ2-7	NA	TRBD2	TRBV5-1	CASSLELAGNYEQYF	TGCGCCAGCAGCTTGGAACTAGCGGGTAACTACGAGCAGTACTTC
TRBJ1-5	NA	NA	TRBV4-2	CASSQDGEGVYSNQPQHF	TGTGCCAGCAGCCAAGATGGGGAGGGTGTGTATAGCAATCAGCCCCAGCATTTT
TRBJ2-7	NA	TRBD2	TRBV6-1	CASSERTSGSYEQYF	TGTGCCAGCAGTGAAAGGACTAGCGGCTCCTACGAGCAGTACTTC
TRBJ2-6	NA	TRBD1	TRBV18	CASSLTGGSSGANVLTF	TGTGCCAGCTCATTGACAGGGGGGAGCTCTGGGGCCAACGTCCTGACTTTC
TRBJ1-5	once	NA	TRBV4-1	CASSRSGSSNQPQHF	TGCGCCAGCAGCCGGTCAGGCAGTAGCAATCAGCCCCAGCATTTT
TRBJ2-1	NA	TRBD2	TRBV5-6	CASSLGSGGRNEQFF	TGTGCCAGCAGCTTGGGTAGCGGGGGGCGCAATGAGCAGTTCTTC
TRBJ2-2	few	NA	TRBV2	CASVGVDGELFF	TGTGCCAGCGTAGGGGTTGACGGGGAGCTGTTTTTT
TRBJ2-7	NA	TRBD1	TRBV18	CASSRDRQTYEQYF	TGTGCCAGCTCAAGGGACAGACAAACCTACGAGCAGTACTTC
TRBJ1-1	once	TRBD1	TRBV11-2	CASSQDRGGTEAFF	TGTGCCAGCAGCCAGGACAGGGGAGGCACTGAAGCTTTCTTT
TRBJ1-2	NA	NA	TRBV7-9	CASSLESPYNYGYTF	TGTGCCAGCAGCTTAGAGTCACCCTACAACTATGGCTACACCTTC
TRBJ1-1	NA	NA	TRBV28	CASSLPGGGFNTEAFF	TGTGCCAGCAGTCTCCCTGGGGGGGGGTTTAACACTGAAGCTTTCTTT
TRBJ1-6	NA	TRBD1	TRBV30	CAWKAGQAGSPLHF	TGTGCCTGGAAGGCGGGACAGGCGGGTTCACCCCTCCACTTT
TRBJ2-6	NA	TRBD1	TRBV7-6	CASSPQGAGANVLTF	TGTGCCAGCAGCCCACAGGGGGCTGGGGCCAACGTCCTGACTTTC